Shown below are 21 T cell receptor beta chains from a single sample sequenced in a study of T cells expressing NK-cell markers (TCRdb year 2020). The library came from 5' RACE. Sequencing was performed on an Illumina HiSeq 2000. After TCRdb reprocessed the reads, each CDR3 protein sequence was kept as one row, without DNA. The table for this sample lists about 550,000 distinct CDR3 sequences. The ten largest clones take up approximately 4% of the sample. Source material: blood T cells: a sorted CD56 or NKG2C T cell subset, CD4+ or CD8+ T cells, or bulk PBMC T cells (not recorded which). Receptors were obtained from a man in his late teens or twenties in good health. Donor details come from another sample of the same person, matched by shared clones.

This chain connects TRBV12-3 or TRBV12-4 to TRBJ1-2; checking the TCRdb D call of TRBD1 is not possible without DNA. The CDR3 totals 15 residues. This chain's CDR3 is CASSARQASNYGYTF.

The V gene is TRBV28, the J gene TRBJ1-2; TCRdb names TRBD1, which stays unverified in the absence of DNA. The CDR3 spans 15 residues. CDR1 is MDHEN and CDR2 is SYDVKM in the germline V gene. CDR3: CASLTLGGRGDGYTF.

The rearrangement links TRBV5-5 to TRBJ2-5. CDR3 length: 16 amino acids. Germline V gene lookup returns CDR1 SGHKS and CDR2 YYEKEE (reference sequence). The CDR3: CASSLGTDELQETQYF.

The V and J genes are TRBV28 and TRBJ2-2; absent DNA, TCRdb's TRBD2 call cannot be checked. This CDR3 has 11 residues. Germline V gene data show CDR1 as MDHEN and CDR2 as SYDVKM. CDR3 sequence reads: CATSGRGELFF.

The chain has TRBV10-3 and TRBJ2-3; lacking DNA, the TRBD1 call made by TCRdb goes unchecked. From germline, CDR1 is ENHRY and CDR2 SYGVKD. The CDR3 has 15 residues. The CDR3 spells CAISETGAPTDTQYF.

The chain is built from TRBV5-1 and TRBJ2-5; TCRdb lists TRBD1, though no DNA is available to test this call. This CDR3 has 15 residues. CDR1 is SGHRS and CDR2 is YFSETQ in the germline V gene. CDR3: CASSRLGTVQETQYF.

V is TRBV12-3 or TRBV12-4 and J is TRBJ1-2. This CDR3 is built from 15 residues. CDR3 sequence: CASSLSLTSNYGYTF.

The genes are TRBV12-3 or TRBV12-4 and TRBJ2-6; TCRdb indicates TRBD1, and absent DNA this call remains unverified. The CDR3 contains 16 residues. This chain's CDR3 is CASSPQGAGGANVLTF.

The chain combines TRBV3-1 with TRBJ2-7; TCRdb calls TRBD1, which cannot be checked without DNA. This CDR3 is 15 amino acids long. The V gene's germline CDR1 is LGHDT and CDR2 YNNKEL (reference sequence). CDR3 in amino acids: CASSQDGGTGYEQYF.

This chain connects TRBV13 to TRBJ2-3; the D gene TCRdb calls, TRBD2, cannot be checked with no DNA. This CDR3 comprises 13 residues. The germline CDR1 and CDR2 sequences are PRHDT and FYEKMQ (reference sequence). This chain's CDR3 is CASRAGFVDTQYF.

This chain joins TRBV20-1 and TRBJ1-4. CDR1 and CDR2 (germline): DFQATT, SNEGSKA (reference sequence). CDR3 length: 19 residues. This chain's CDR3 is CSARPTALENFATNEKLFF.

This chain uses TRBV11-2 with TRBJ2-6; TCRdb calls TRBD1, which cannot be checked without DNA. The germline gives CDR1 SGHAT, CDR2 FQNNGV. This CDR3 region has 18 residues. CDR3 sequence: CASSLRGTGGTGANVLTF.

V and J are TRBV15 and TRBJ2-4. Germline assignment: CDR1 LNHNV and CDR2 YYDKDF (reference sequence). The CDR3 consists of 16 residues. CDR3: CATSRYRRMAKNIQYF.

The rearrangement joins TRBV6-2 or TRBV6-3 to TRBJ2-3; TCRdb names TRBD2, which stays unverified in the absence of DNA. This CDR3 is built from 14 residues. Germline assignment: CDR1 MNHEY and CDR2 SVGEGT. This CDR3 is CASNPAPPGDTQYF.

The chain's CDR3 is CASSHRDRGGGEQFF. This chain uses TRBV5-1 with TRBJ2-1; TCRdb calls TRBD1, which cannot be checked without DNA. The CDR3 consists of 15 residues. Looked up from germline, CDR1 is SGHRS and CDR2 is YFSETQ.

This rearrangement joins TRBV4-1 to TRBJ2-1; TCRdb picks TRBD2, but there is no DNA to check that call. The CDR3 length is 18 residues. Germline lookup yields CDR1 MGHRA and CDR2 YSYEKL. CDR3 in amino acids: CASSPLARSSPKGNEQFF.

The V and J genes are TRBV11-1 and TRBJ2-1; TCRdb's D call of TRBD2 is untestable without DNA. From germline, CDR1 is SGHAT and CDR2 FQDESV (reference sequence). The CDR3 has 18 residues. CDR3 sequence reads: CASSSFMGPSGSRDEQFF.

The rearrangement uses TRBV10-3 and TRBJ2-5; the TCRdb D gene call, TRBD1, has no DNA to confirm it. The CDR3 spans 15 residues. The V gene's germline CDR1 is ENHRY and CDR2 SYGVKD. Here the CDR3 reads CAIGRTGTAQETQYF.

V gene TRBV12-3 or TRBV12-4 combines with J gene TRBJ2-3; there is no DNA to check the TCRdb D call of TRBD2. This CDR3 spans 14 amino acids. CDR3 amino acids: CASSFRRAADTQYF.

The CDR3 here is CASSLQQGNGNQPQHF. V is TRBV5-6 and J is TRBJ1-5; the TRBD1 assignment by TCRdb is unverifiable without DNA. This CDR3 region has 16 residues. In germline, CDR1 is SGHDT, CDR2 YYEEEE.

The J gene is TRBJ1-1, the V gene TRBV11-2; TCRdb reports TRBD1, a call that lacks DNA to check it against. The germline V gene has CDR1 SGHAT and CDR2 FQNNGV. CDR3 length: 14 residues. The CDR3 sequence: CASGPRHGNTEAFF.